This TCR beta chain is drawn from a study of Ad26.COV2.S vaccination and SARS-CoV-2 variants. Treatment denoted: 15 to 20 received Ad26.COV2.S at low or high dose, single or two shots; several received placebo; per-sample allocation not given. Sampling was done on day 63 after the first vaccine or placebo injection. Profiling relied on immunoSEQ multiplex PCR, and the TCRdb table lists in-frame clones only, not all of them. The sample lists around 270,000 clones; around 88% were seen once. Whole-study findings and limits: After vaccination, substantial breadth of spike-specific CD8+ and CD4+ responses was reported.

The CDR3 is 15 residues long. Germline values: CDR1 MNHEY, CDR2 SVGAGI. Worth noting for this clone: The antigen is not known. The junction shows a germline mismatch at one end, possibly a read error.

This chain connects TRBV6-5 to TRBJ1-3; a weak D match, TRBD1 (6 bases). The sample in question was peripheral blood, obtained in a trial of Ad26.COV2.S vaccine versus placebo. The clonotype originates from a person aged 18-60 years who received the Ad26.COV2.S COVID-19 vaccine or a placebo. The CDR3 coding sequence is TGTGCCAGCAGCTACTCGGACAGCACGTGGGACACCATATATTTT. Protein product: CASSYSDSTWDTIYF.